The TCR beta chain under discussion was sequenced for a study of neurological immune-mediated disorders. This clonotype was observed at least ten times. cDNA was made by 5'RACE with 10-nucleotide random UMIs. TCRdb re-analysed the 5' RACE reads in MiXCR, keeping a single row per CDR3 protein. The table lists under 30,000 distinct CDR3 sequences, roughly 13% of them singletons. CDR3 length: 13 amino acids. Germline loops: CDR1 ENHRY, CDR2 SYGVKD. Trimming cost V 6 bases and J 9 bases, with 15 bases left between them. The specimen sequenced was PBMCs. This rearrangement joins TRBV10-3 to TRBJ2-1, with D possibly TRBD2 on 6 matching bases. The TCR was taken from a woman in her 40s with HTLV-1-associated myelopathy (HAM/TSP). This CDR3 is CAIRGGDRLEQFF. CDR3 in DNA: TGTGCCATCAGGGGGGGTGATCGCCTTGAGCAGTTCTTC.